This T cell receptor beta chain was recovered during a study of response to subunit inactivated influenza vaccine. CDR1 is SGHVS and CDR2 is FQNEAQ in the germline V gene. The CDR3 has 15 amino acids. J was trimmed by 2 bases and V by 4 bases; bases with no gene match: 2. TCRdb re-derived calls from the RT-PCR reads in MiXCR, one entry per CDR3 protein. The table records hundreds of thousands of distinct CDR3 sequences, approximately 14% of them present only once. This receptor was taken from a man between 50 and 59 years old who received an inactivated influenza vaccine. V and J are TRBV7-8 and TRBJ2-3; 11 nucleotides agree with TRBD2. The sequences come from PBMCs from blood, collected roughly 2 weeks before vaccination. The CDR3 nucleotides read TGTGCCAGCAGCTCGGGACTAGCGGCCACAGATACGCAGTATTTT. This gives the protein CASSSGLAATDTQYF.